Each of the 31 T cell receptor beta chains below was sequenced from the same sample in a study of blood T cell repertoires in COVID-19. Profiling relied on immunoSEQ multiplex PCR, and the TCRdb table lists in-frame clones only, not all of them. The sample holds a few hundred thousand clones, around 90% seen once. The sequenced material came from peripheral blood. These receptors came from a woman in her 50s who had recovered from COVID-19.

The chain couples TRBV18 to TRBJ1-2; tentative D call: TRBD1 (5 bases). Trimming cost V 3 bases and J 5 bases, with 22 bases left between them. This CDR3 has 17 residues. Per the germline V gene, CDR1 is KGHSH and CDR2 is LQKENI. CDR3 region: CASSPRQTVSPDYGYTF. CDR3 DNA: TGTGCCAGCTCACCCCGGCAGACAGTCAGCCCGGATTATGGCTACACCTTC.

This CDR3 is CATGGGPLDTQYF. The CDR3 DNA reads TGTGCCACTGGGGGGGGGCCTCTTGATACGCAGTATTTT. J is TRBJ2-3 and V is TRBV28, with a tentative D call TRBD2 (7 bases). The CDR3 has 13 amino acids. The germline V gene has CDR1 MDHEN and CDR2 SYDVKM. Trimming cost V 10 bases and J 6 bases, with 17 bases left between them.

The CDR3 here is CASSSRDRANYGYTF. DNA of the CDR3: TGTGCCAGCAGTTCCCGGGACAGGGCTAACTATGGCTACACCTTC. The chain uses TRBV5-4 and TRBJ1-2; 9 bases fit TRBD1. Germline V CDR1 and CDR2: SGHNT, YYREEE (reference sequence). The ends lost 5 bases at V and 0 bases at J; junction bases unmatched: 5. The CDR3 has 15 residues.

The chain uses TRBV18 and TRBJ2-2; 9 bases are a match to TRBD1. Per germline, CDR1 KGHSH and CDR2 LQKENI. The V segment lost 5 bases and the J segment 4 bases; nucleotides outside the gene matches: 8. The CDR3 extends over 16 amino acids. The CDR3 region has the DNA TGTGCCAGCTCAGCTAGGACAGGGGTCGTCACCGGGGAGCTGTTTTTT. It translates to CASSARTGVVTGELFF.

The V gene is TRBV7-2, the J gene TRBJ1-1; D is unclear. Germline values: CDR1 SGHTA, CDR2 FQGNSA. The CDR3 has 13 amino acids. Trimming took 3 bases from V and 1 from J, leaving 6 bases between them. Written as DNA, the CDR3 is TGTGCCAGCAGCTTTTCTTCGAACACTGAAGCTTTCTTT. Encoded protein: CASSFSSNTEAFF.

This clone was detected only a few times. The rearrangement uses TRBV2 and TRBJ2-7; D is perhaps TRBD1 (6 bases). CDR3 size: 14 residues. V lost 6 bases and J 2 bases, leaving 14 bases between the germline ends. In germline, CDR1 is SNHLY, CDR2 FYNNEI. The CDR3 loop reads CASRAQGITYEQYF. The CDR3 DNA follows: TGTGCCAGCAGAGCACAGGGAATCACCTACGAGCAGTACTTC.

The chain recombines TRBV9 with TRBJ2-7, with 13 bases matching TRBD2. In germline, CDR1 is SGDLS, CDR2 YYNGEE. This CDR3 is built from 15 residues. Germline trimming cut 3 bases from V and 3 bases from J; bases unmatched to any gene: 3. CDR3 bases: TGTGCCAGCAGCGCGGGACTAGCGGGGATCTACGAGCAGTACTTC. Translated: CASSAGLAGIYEQYF.

The chain uses TRBV5-4 and TRBJ2-1; D possibly corresponds to TRBD2 (5 bases). CDR3 length: 16 residues. CDR1 and CDR2 (germline): SGHNT, YYREEE (reference sequence). V lost 4 bases, J lost 3 bases, and 17 bases lay in between. CDR3 in amino acids: CASSHLALASYNEQFF. In DNA form, the CDR3 reads TGTGCCAGCAGCCACCTAGCCCTGGCAAGCTACAATGAGCAGTTCTTC.

This clone was seen once. The CDR3 reads CASRRDNLNYGYTF. The DNA of the CDR3 is TGTGCCAGCAGGAGGGACAACCTTAACTATGGCTACACCTTC. This chain connects TRBV6-5 to TRBJ1-2; tentative D call: TRBD1 (6 bases). The CDR3 is made up of 14 amino acids. Germline V gives CDR1 MNHEY, CDR2 SVGAGI. Trimming cost V 6 bases and J 1 base, with 12 bases left between them.

V and J are TRBV6-5 and TRBJ1-2; no clear D gene. Germline CDR1 reads MNHEY; CDR2 reads SVGAGI. CDR3 length equals 15 residues. V lost 0 bases and J 0 bases, leaving 8 bases between the germline ends. CDR3 region: CASSYSPGSNYGYTF. Here the CDR3 DNA reads TGTGCCAGCAGTTACTCGCCGGGATCTAACTATGGCTACACCTTC.

J is TRBJ2-5 and V is TRBV25-1, with D maybe TRBD2 (5 bases). The CDR3 contains 14 residues. Germline CDR1 reads MGHDK; CDR2 reads SYGVNS. V dropped 8 bases and J dropped 2 bases, with 15 bases sitting between them. The CDR3 spells CASEGFGFQETQYF. In DNA, the CDR3 is TGTGCCAGCGAGGGCTTCGGGTTTCAAGAGACCCAGTACTTC.

The genes are TRBV18 and TRBJ2-7; D is possibly TRBD2 (6 bases). This CDR3 region has 18 residues. CDR1 is KGHSH, CDR2 LQKENI, per germline. V lost 1 base and J 2 bases, leaving 21 bases between the germline ends. The CDR3 sequence is CASSPLRLGVGGTYEQYF. The CDR3 DNA follows: TGTGCCAGCTCACCACTCAGACTAGGGGTGGGGGGTACCTACGAGCAGTACTTC.

The chain's CDR3 is CASSAHKREPRSSYNEQFF. DNA of the CDR3: TGTGCCAGCAGTGCTCATAAAAGGGAGCCTAGGAGCTCCTACAATGAGCAGTTCTTC. The genes are TRBV6-4 and TRBJ2-1; the D gene is possibly TRBD2 (5 bases). V gave up 4 bases and J gave up 0 bases, with 22 bases separating them. Germline CDR1 MRHNA, CDR2 SNTAGT. The length of the CDR3 is 19 residues.

This clone was detected only a few times. The chain carries TRBV6-2 or TRBV6-3 and TRBJ1-3, with D perhaps TRBD1 (5 bases). Trimming cost V 2 bases and J 0 bases, with 17 bases left between them. Germline V lookup: CDR1 MNHEY, CDR2 SVGEGT. There are 18 residues in the CDR3. The CDR3 is CASSYGSTTGNSGNTIYF. In DNA, the CDR3 is TGTGCCAGCAGTTACGGGTCAACAACAGGCAACTCTGGAAACACCATATATTTT.

This clone was seen just once. V and J are TRBV3-1 (or the pseudogene TRBV3-2) and TRBJ2-7, with 11 bases aligning to TRBD2. Trimming removed 2 bases from V and 3 bases from J; junction bases left unmatched: 6. The V gene's germline CDR1 is LGHDT and CDR2 YNNKEL (reference sequence). The CDR3 consists of 16 residues. The CDR3 nucleotides are TGTGCCAGCAGCCAACTCGGACTAGCGGGTTTCTACGAGCAGTACTTC. This codes for CASSQLGLAGFYEQYF.

This clone was recorded once. This rearrangement joins TRBV5-5 to TRBJ1-5; TRBD1 matches at 9 bases. V shed 4 bases, J shed 6 bases, and the junction held 11 bases outside the gene matches. From germline, CDR1 is SGHKS and CDR2 YYEKEE (reference sequence). The CDR3 is 16 residues long. CDR3 DNA: TGTGCCAGCAGCCGACTTTTCGGGACAGGGAGTCAGCCCCAGCATTTT. It codes for CASSRLFGTGSQPQHF.

This clone showed up just a few times. This chain joins TRBV7-9 and TRBJ2-1; a possible D gene is TRBD2 (5 bases). V shed 5 bases and J shed 6 bases, with 14 bases lying between them. Per germline, CDR1 SEHNR and CDR2 FQNEAQ (reference sequence). This CDR3 has 14 residues. CDR3 sequence (DNA): TGTGCCAGCAGCCCCGGGATGCCGGGCAATGAGCAGTTCTTC. Its protein is CASSPGMPGNEQFF.

V gene TRBV7-3 combines with J gene TRBJ2-1; D is ambiguous. Trimming took off 6 bases at V and 5 bases at J, with 11 bases between the two ends. The CDR3 runs to 13 residues. Germline assignment: CDR1 SGHTA and CDR2 FQGTGA. CDR3 loop: CASSSQANNEQFF. CDR3 in DNA: TGTGCCAGCAGTAGCCAAGCTAACAATGAGCAGTTCTTC.

As DNA, the CDR3 is TGTGCCAGCAGCCGGACTAGCGGGTTATACACAGATACGCAGTATTTT. Protein: CASSRTSGLYTDTQYF. J is TRBJ2-3 and V is TRBV27, with 11 positions matching TRBD2. The CDR3 runs to 16 residues. The germline V gene has CDR1 MNHEY and CDR2 SMNVEV (reference sequence). V was clipped by 6 bases and J by 2 bases; unmatched bases: 7.

The chain has TRBV10-3 and TRBJ2-6; weak D call: TRBD1 (6 bases). Looked up from germline, CDR1 is ENHRY and CDR2 is SYGVKD. Trimming cost V 6 bases and J 1 base, with 13 bases left between them. This CDR3 contains 16 residues. Written as DNA, the CDR3 is TGTGCCATCAGAGTTTCTACAGGGTCTGGGGCCAACGTCCTGACTTTC. Amino acid sequence: CAIRVSTGSGANVLTF.

This clone has only a few counts. The V gene is TRBV14, the J gene TRBJ2-7; no reliable D call. The CDR3 has 16 amino acids. V was trimmed by 3 bases and J by 3 bases, leaving 18 bases between them. The germline CDR1 and CDR2 sequences are SGHDN and FVKESK. CDR3 loop: CASSQLLSGLYYEQYF. Written as DNA, the CDR3 is TGTGCCAGCAGCCAGTTATTATCAGGCCTTTACTACGAGCAGTACTTC.

The chain couples TRBV30 to TRBJ1-1; 8 bases map to TRBD1. This CDR3 comprises 13 residues. The V gene's germline CDR1 is GTSNPN and CDR2 SVGIG (reference sequence). Germline trimming cut 4 bases from V and 5 bases from J; bases unmatched to any gene: 6. In nucleotides, the CDR3 is TGTGCCTGGAAAGGACAGGGTAGGACTGAAGCTTTCTTT. Its protein product is CAWKGQGRTEAFF.

This chain joins TRBV7-2 and TRBJ2-1, with 7 bases lining up with TRBD1. Trimming took 1 base from V and 7 from J; bases not matched to a gene: 16. The length of the CDR3 is 18 residues. Per the germline V gene, CDR1 is SGHTA and CDR2 is FQGNSA. Here the CDR3 DNA reads TGTGCCAGCAGCTTAGATCTGACAGGGCCGGTTTGGGGGAATGAGCAGTTCTTC. It translates to CASSLDLTGPVWGNEQFF.

The chain employs TRBV28 and TRBJ1-2; possibly TRBD1 for D (6 bases). There are 13 residues in the CDR3. Germline V gives CDR1 MDHEN, CDR2 SYDVKM. V was cut by 8 bases and J by 7 bases, with 17 bases left in between. CDR3: CASDTGFGGGYTF. CDR3 DNA sequence: TGTGCCAGCGATACAGGGTTTGGTGGTGGCTACACCTTC.

This clone is a singleton in its sample. V usage is TRBV4-1 and J usage is TRBJ2-4, with TRBD2 identical over 14 bases. The ends lost 3 bases at V and 1 base at J; junction bases unmatched: 14. The CDR3 is 21 amino acids. Germline lookup yields CDR1 MGHRA and CDR2 YSYEKL. The CDR3 region is CASSHPPGTSGRRGAKNIQYF. CDR3 bases: TGCGCCAGCAGCCACCCCCCCGGGACTAGCGGGAGAAGGGGGGCCAAAAACATTCAGTACTTC.

The V gene is TRBV4-1, the J gene TRBJ1-1; 9 bases are shared with TRBD1. The CDR3 is 16 residues long. Germline assignment: CDR1 MGHRA and CDR2 YSYEKL. Germline trimming cut 1 base from V and 5 bases from J; bases unmatched to any gene: 8. The CDR3 spells CASSQGTDRGRTEAFF. The CDR3 region has the DNA TGCGCCAGCAGCCAAGGCACCGACAGGGGGAGGACTGAAGCTTTCTTT.

V gene TRBV5-5 combines with J gene TRBJ1-2, with 8 bases lining up with TRBD1. The length of the CDR3 is 15 residues. V trimming: 1 base; J trimming: 4 bases; junction bases outside the gene matches: 6. The germline V gene encodes CDR1 SGHKS and CDR2 YYEKEE (reference sequence). CDR3 coding DNA: TGTGCCAGCAGCTTGCAGCCGACAGGGGCCTATGGCTACACCTTC. This codes for CASSLQPTGAYGYTF.

The V and J genes are TRBV14 and TRBJ1-4; 10 bases are shared with TRBD1. Germline loops: CDR1 SGHDN, CDR2 FVKESK. CDR3 length equals 15 residues. Trimming cost V 3 bases and J 7 bases; bases outside gene matches: 5. CDR3 coding DNA: TGTGCCAGCAGCCAGACCGGGACAGGGGTTGAAAAACTGTTTTTT. Its translation is CASSQTGTGVEKLFF.

This sequence joins TRBV21-1 and TRBJ2-2; TRBD2 is the table's D call and was not checked against the DNA. TRBV21-1 is given as a pseudogene. CDR3 length: 17 residues. CDR3 DNA sequence: TGTGCCAGCAGCAAAGTGAGGGCGGGGCGTCGCAACGGGGAGCTGTTTTTT. This encodes CASSKVRAGRRNGELFF.

The chain couples TRBV6-2 or TRBV6-3 to TRBJ2-7; 8 positions match TRBD1. Trimming removed 2 bases from V and 2 bases from J; junction bases left unmatched: 11. The CDR3 consists of 17 residues. Germline assignment: CDR1 MNHEY and CDR2 SVGEGT. DNA of the CDR3: TGTGCCAGCAGTTACCGGGCCGGAGGACAGGGAGCCTACGAGCAGTACTTC. Amino acids: CASSYRAGGQGAYEQYF.

The chain is built from TRBV11-2 and TRBJ1-6; D is possibly TRBD1 (5 bases). Looked up from germline, CDR1 is SGHAT and CDR2 is FQNNGV. This CDR3 has 15 amino acids. V lost 3 bases, J lost 0 bases, and 6 bases lay in between. CDR3 bases: TGTGCCAGCAGCTTCGGGGGCTCCTATAATTCACCCCTCCACTTT. Encoded protein: CASSFGGSYNSPLHF.